A selection of T cell receptor beta chains follows, all from one sample in a study of early T cells in non-severe SARS-CoV-2 infection. From the 5' RACE reads, TCRdb called clonotypes with MiXCR, one entry per CDR3 protein. The data contain around 67,000 distinct CDR3 sequences, approximately 10% of them singletons. The input for sequencing was whole blood, taken at baseline. The receptors derive from an adult who was a healthcare worker with PCR-confirmed SARS-CoV-2 infection or an uninfected control (not recorded which). Each CDR3 is given with its conserved first and last residue. The D gene is left open where the match is weak. Expanded clones are given a class, and other clones once, few, many or no size at all.

abundance: few
d_gene: -
j_gene: TRBJ2-1
v_gene: TRBV2
CDR3nt: TGTGCCAGCAGCCCAGGGATGGGGGCTGAGCAGTTCTTC
CDR3aa: CASSPGMGAEQFF

abundance: -
d_gene: TRBD2
j_gene: TRBJ2-3
v_gene: TRBV2
CDR3nt: TGTGCCAGCAGTGGAGCGGGGGCTCCCACAGATACGCAGTATTTT
CDR3aa: CASSGAGAPTDTQYF

abundance: once
d_gene: TRBD1
j_gene: TRBJ1-5
v_gene: TRBV10-3
CDR3nt: TGTGCCTCGGGACAGGGGTTTGATCAGCCCCAGCATTTT
CDR3aa: CASGQGFDQPQHF

abundance: many
d_gene: -
j_gene: TRBJ2-7
v_gene: TRBV7-9
CDR3nt: TGTGCCAGCAGCCCACTAGAATGGGCGGGGAAGTACGAGCAGTACTTC
CDR3aa: CASSPLEWAGKYEQYF

abundance: many
d_gene: -
j_gene: TRBJ1-5
v_gene: TRBV28
CDR3nt: TGTGCCAGCAGTCCTGGACAGTACAATCAGCCCCAGCATTTT
CDR3aa: CASSPGQYNQPQHF

abundance: -
d_gene: -
j_gene: TRBJ2-1
v_gene: TRBV5-4
CDR3nt: TGTGCCAGCAGCCACGCCGGGACGAGCAATGAGCAGTTCTTC
CDR3aa: CASSHAGTSNEQFF

abundance: -
d_gene: -
j_gene: TRBJ2-7
v_gene: TRBV29-1
CDR3nt: TGCAGCGTTTTTGGGGGGAACTACGAGCAGTACTTC
CDR3aa: CSVFGGNYEQYF

abundance: -
d_gene: TRBD1
j_gene: TRBJ2-7
v_gene: TRBV5-4
CDR3nt: TGTGCCAGCAGCTTGGGAGGGGGCAGCTCCTACGAGCAGTACTTC
CDR3aa: CASSLGGGSSYEQYF

abundance: many
d_gene: -
j_gene: TRBJ1-2
v_gene: TRBV7-9
CDR3nt: TGTGCCAGCAGCTTCCCTGATACAAATAACTATGGCTACACCTTC
CDR3aa: CASSFPDTNNYGYTF

abundance: -
d_gene: -
j_gene: TRBJ2-2
v_gene: TRBV10-3
CDR3nt: TGTGCCATCAGTGAGCCGGGACGGTACGGGGAGCTGTTTTTT
CDR3aa: CAISEPGRYGELFF

abundance: few
d_gene: -
j_gene: TRBJ2-7
v_gene: TRBV7-9
CDR3nt: TGTGCCAGCAGCTCGGACATTTCCTACGAGCAGTACTTC
CDR3aa: CASSSDISYEQYF

abundance: many
d_gene: -
j_gene: TRBJ2-2
v_gene: TRBV12-3/TRBV12-4
CDR3nt: TGTGCCAGCAGCCCCATAGGGCGGGAGCTGTTTTTT
CDR3aa: CASSPIGRELFF

abundance: -
d_gene: -
j_gene: TRBJ2-7
v_gene: TRBV7-3
CDR3nt: TGTGCCAGCAGCGAAAGCGCGACTGGCGAGCAGTACTTC
CDR3aa: CASSESATGEQYF

abundance: many
d_gene: TRBD1
j_gene: TRBJ1-3
v_gene: TRBV20-1
CDR3nt: TGCAGTGCTAGGCCGACAGGGTACGGTGGAAACACCATATATTTT
CDR3aa: CSARPTGYGGNTIYF

abundance: many
d_gene: -
j_gene: TRBJ2-3
v_gene: TRBV6-5
CDR3nt: TGTGCCAGCAGTTCGGCTAGCGGACAGCCAGATACGCAGTATTTT
CDR3aa: CASSSASGQPDTQYF

abundance: few
d_gene: TRBD1
j_gene: TRBJ2-1
v_gene: TRBV7-9
CDR3nt: TGTGCCAGCAGTCAAGACAGGGGGCTTTACAATGAGCAGTTCTTC
CDR3aa: CASSQDRGLYNEQFF

abundance: -
d_gene: TRBD1
j_gene: TRBJ2-5
v_gene: TRBV5-1
CDR3nt: TGCGCCAGCAGCGAGACCGGGACAGGGGGCTATGAGACCCAGTACTTC
CDR3aa: CASSETGTGGYETQYF

abundance: -
d_gene: -
j_gene: TRBJ1-2
v_gene: TRBV20-1
CDR3nt: TGCAGTGCCCGAATTCTGGACAGAAAAACTAACTATGGCTACACCTTC
CDR3aa: CSARILDRKTNYGYTF

abundance: -
d_gene: TRBD1
j_gene: TRBJ1-2
v_gene: TRBV29-1
CDR3nt: TGCAGCGGGGGGACAGACTATGGCTACACCTTC
CDR3aa: CSGGTDYGYTF

abundance: -
d_gene: -
j_gene: TRBJ1-4
v_gene: TRBV6-1
CDR3nt: TGTGCCAGCAGTGAATCCCTGCCCGTCCCCTCAACTAATGAAAAACTGTTTTTT
CDR3aa: CASSESLPVPSTNEKLFF

abundance: -
d_gene: -
j_gene: TRBJ2-3
v_gene: TRBV11-2
CDR3nt: TGTGCCAGCAGCTCGCCAGGGCGAGAGACGCAGTATTTT
CDR3aa: CASSSPGRETQYF

abundance: many
d_gene: -
j_gene: TRBJ2-5
v_gene: TRBV7-2
CDR3nt: TGTGCCAGCAGCTTTAGCGGCCAAGAGACCCAGTACTTC
CDR3aa: CASSFSGQETQYF

abundance: few
d_gene: -
j_gene: TRBJ2-7
v_gene: TRBV20-1
CDR3nt: TGCAGTGCTAGAGACCCCCATCGCCCAGCGGGCTCCTACGAGCAGTACTTC
CDR3aa: CSARDPHRPAGSYEQYF

abundance: -
d_gene: TRBD2
j_gene: TRBJ2-7
v_gene: TRBV6-2/TRBV6-3
CDR3nt: TGTGCCAGCAGTTACTATAGCGGGAATGGCGAGCAGTACTTC
CDR3aa: CASSYYSGNGEQYF

abundance: few
d_gene: -
j_gene: TRBJ1-2
v_gene: TRBV28
CDR3nt: TGTGCCAGCAGCCGGAACGACTATGGCTACACCTTC
CDR3aa: CASSRNDYGYTF

abundance: -
d_gene: -
j_gene: TRBJ2-5
v_gene: TRBV21-1
CDR3nt: TGTGCCAGCAGCAAAGGGTGTTGCGGCAGCCATCCAATATCGACCCAGTACTTC
CDR3aa: CASSKGCCGSHPISTQYF